The entry that follows covers one TCR beta chain sequence. What it binds is unknown. Germline V gene data show CDR1 as SGHTA and CDR2 as FQGNSA. CDR3 length equals 16 residues. V trimming: 5 bases; J trimming: 7 bases; junction bases outside the gene matches: 16. Only in-frame clones appear in the TCRdb table, and some are missing; sequencing was by immunoSEQ multiplex PCR. Of roughly 150,000 clones listed, roughly 90% were seen once; the top ten hold over 1%. These data belong to a study of T cell responses to AZD1222 COVID-19 vaccine. Study-wide results and limits: Of spike-specific TCRs, nearly half reportedly target regions left unmutated in variants.

The chain couples TRBV7-2 to TRBJ1-1, with 7 bases identical to TRBD1. Sequenced material: peripheral blood, taken 28 days after the second AZD1222 dose. The sequence was collected from an adult who received the AZD1222 COVID-19 vaccine. DNA for the CDR3: TGTGCCAGCAGCCGGGACAGTTCGGGGGTAGTGAGTGAAGCTTTCTTT. Its translation is CASSRDSSGVVSEAFF.